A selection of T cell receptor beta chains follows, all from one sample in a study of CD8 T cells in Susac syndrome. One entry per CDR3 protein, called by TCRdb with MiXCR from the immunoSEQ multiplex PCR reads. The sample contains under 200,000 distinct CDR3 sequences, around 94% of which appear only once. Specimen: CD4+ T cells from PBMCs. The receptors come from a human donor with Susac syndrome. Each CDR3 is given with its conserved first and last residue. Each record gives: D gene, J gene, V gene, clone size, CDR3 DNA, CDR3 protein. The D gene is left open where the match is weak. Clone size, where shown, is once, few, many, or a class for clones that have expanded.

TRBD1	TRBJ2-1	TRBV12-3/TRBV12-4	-	TGTGCCAGCAGTCTCACAGGGGGCAACATCTACAATGAGCAGTTCTTC	CASSLTGGNIYNEQFF
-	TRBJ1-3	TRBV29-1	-	TGCAGCGTTGACAGCGCTGGAAACACCATATATTTT	CSVDSAGNTIYF
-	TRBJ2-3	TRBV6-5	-	TGTGCCAGCAACTCCCGGACAGCAAGCACAGATACGCAGTATTTT	CASNSRTASTDTQYF
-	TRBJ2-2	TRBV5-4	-	TGTGCCACCCCGGGCCTCACACCCGGGGAGCTGTTTTTT	CATPGLTPGELFF
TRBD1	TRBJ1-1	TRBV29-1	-	TGCAGTCTCCGGACAGGAACCTACACTGAAGCTTTCTTT	CSLRTGTYTEAFF
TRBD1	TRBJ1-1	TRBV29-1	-	TGCAGCGTTAGCAGGGGGCGACCAACTGAAGCTTTCTTT	CSVSRGRPTEAFF
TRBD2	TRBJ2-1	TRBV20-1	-	TGCAGTGCCTATAGCGGGGGGGGATACAATGAGCAGTTCTTC	CSAYSGGGYNEQFF
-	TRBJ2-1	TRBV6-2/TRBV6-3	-	TGTGCCAGCAGCGAGTTTGGGGGTTCAAATGAGCAGTTCTTC	CASSEFGGSNEQFF
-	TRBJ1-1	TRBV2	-	TGTGCCAGCAGTGCGTGGCAGGGCACTGAAGCTTTCTTT	CASSAWQGTEAFF
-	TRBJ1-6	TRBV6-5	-	TGTGCCAGCAGTTATAGACAGGAAAATTCACCCCTCCACTTT	CASSYRQENSPLHF
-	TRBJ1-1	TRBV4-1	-	TGCGCCAGCAGCCAAATCCGGGGCATCGGAACTGAAGCTTTCTTT	CASSQIRGIGTEAFF
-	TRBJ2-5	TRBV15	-	TGTGCCACCAGCAGAGAACTGGGTAGACAAGAGACCCAGTACTTC	CATSRELGRQETQYF
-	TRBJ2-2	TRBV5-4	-	TGTGCCAGCAGCTTGGCAGGTGCAAGGGACACCGGGGAGCTGTTTTTT	CASSLAGARDTGELFF
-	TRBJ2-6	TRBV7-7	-	TGTGCCAGCAGCTTAGCGGGAACTGGGGCCAACGTCCTGACTTTC	CASSLAGTGANVLTF
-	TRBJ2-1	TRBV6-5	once	TGTGCCAGCAGTGGGTGGACAGCATTGAATGAGCAGTTCTTC	CASSGWTALNEQFF
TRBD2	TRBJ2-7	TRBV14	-	TGTGCCAGCAGCCAGTCTAGCGGGCCGCAGTACTTC	CASSQSSGPQYF
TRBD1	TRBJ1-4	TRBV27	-	TGTGCCAGCAGTGCCCCGACAGGGGGCCAGAATGAAAAACTGTTTTTT	CASSAPTGGQNEKLFF
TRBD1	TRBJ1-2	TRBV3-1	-	TGTGCCAGCAGCCAAGTTACAGGGGCCAACTATGGCTACACCTTC	CASSQVTGANYGYTF
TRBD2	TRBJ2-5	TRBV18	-	TGTGCCAGCTCACCCGGACTAGACGGAGAGACCCAGTACTTC	CASSPGLDGETQYF
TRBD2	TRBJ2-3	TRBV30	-	TGTGCCTGGGTAACCAAGCGGGGGAGAAGCACAGATACGCAGTATTTT	CAWVTKRGRSTDTQYF
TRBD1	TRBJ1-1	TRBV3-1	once	TGTGCCAGCAGCCAGGGACAGGGAATGAACACTGAAGCTTTCTTT	CASSQGQGMNTEAFF
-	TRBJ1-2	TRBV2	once	TGTGCCAGCAGTGAAGTTGGAGGGTATGGCTACACCTTC	CASSEVGGYGYTF